The rows below give T cell receptor beta chains drawn from one sample of a study of read filtering for tumor transcriptome and immune sequencing. TCRdb re-derived calls from the reads in MiXCR, one entry per CDR3 protein. The profile shows tens of thousands of distinct CDR3 sequences, 20% to 25% of them singletons. The source material was a population of CD138-negative cells sorted from bone marrow. The source is a donor aged 40 or over with multiple myeloma. Each CDR3 is given with its conserved first and last residue. The order of the fields is clone size, CDR3 length, D gene, V gene, J gene, CDR3 DNA, CDR3 protein. A D gene is named only where the DNA matches it firmly. Clone size is not always given. Where it is, it says once, few, many or a class for expanded clones.

>NA|17|NA|TRBV21-1|TRBJ1-5
TGTGCCAGCAGCAAAGCTTTCAGGGGGCGGGTCAATCAGCCCCAGCATTTT
CASSKAFRGRVNQPQHF
>many|15|TRBD1|TRBV9|TRBJ2-1
TGTGCCAGCAGTGCTCACCGGGACAGGGACAATGAGCAGTTCTTC
CASSAHRDRDNEQFF
>many|12|TRBD1|TRBV29-1|TRBJ1-1
TGCAGCGCCGGGACAGGGACCACTGAAGCTTTCTTT
CSAGTGTTEAFF
>many|14|NA|TRBV7-3|TRBJ1-1
TGTGCCAGCAGCTTATTAGGGGGGGTTGAGGACGCTTTCTTT
CASSLLGGVEDAFF
>many|14|TRBD1|TRBV29-1|TRBJ2-7
TGCAGCGTTGAGACAGGGGAGCGCTCCTACGAGCAGTACTTC
CSVETGERSYEQYF
>NA|13|NA|TRBV29-1|TRBJ1-4
TGCAGCGTTGGAGGAAGGGCCGGTGAAAAACTGTTTTTT
CSVGGRAGEKLFF
>many|17|TRBD1|TRBV28|TRBJ2-6
TGTGCCAGTTACCCGGGACAGGGGGTCTCTGGGGCCAACGTCCTGACTTTC
CASYPGQGVSGANVLTF
>many|15|NA|TRBV5-1|TRBJ2-6
TGCGCCAGCAGCTTGGACATTCCGGGGGCCAACGTCCTGACTTTC
CASSLDIPGANVLTF
>many|14|TRBD2|TRBV12-3/TRBV12-4|TRBJ2-7
TGTGCCAGCAGTATCACCCAGGGAGGGTACGAGCAGTACTTC
CASSITQGGYEQYF
>NA|14|TRBD1|TRBV18|TRBJ1-5
TGTGCCAGCTCACCGACAGGGGACGATCAGCCCCAGCATTTT
CASSPTGDDQPQHF
>many|14|NA|TRBV7-9|TRBJ1-2
TGTGCCAGCAGCCCCCCTTCCGGGACAACCTCCGCAGACTTC
CASSPPSGTTSADF
>many|16|NA|TRBV2|TRBJ2-3
TGTGCCAGCAGTAGTGACACGGGGGGCGGCGCAGATACGCAGTATTTT
CASSSDTGGGADTQYF
>NA|13|NA|TRBV28|TRBJ2-7
TGTGCCAGCAGTCCTACCCCCCCCTACGAGCAGTACTTC
CASSPTPPYEQYF
>many|13|NA|TRBV2|TRBJ2-3
TGTGCCAGCAGTAAGACCCCCACAGATACGCAGTATTTT
CASSKTPTDTQYF
>many|13|NA|TRBV12-3/TRBV12-4|TRBJ2-5
TGTGCCAGCAGTTTATGGGGAGAAGAGACCCAGTACTTC
CASSLWGEETQYF
>many|10|NA|TRBV18|TRBJ2-5
TGTGCCGGGATTGAAGGGACCCAGTACTTC
CAGIEGTQYF